This paragraph covers one TCR beta chain sequence. Its antigen is still unknown. The PCR had 60 Vbeta and 13 Jbeta primers. Some clones are missing from TCRdb's copy, which holds only in-frame ones; the method was immunoSEQ multiplex PCR. The sample contains about 120,000 clones, less than 90% of which appear only once. The sample comes from a study of cytomegalovirus exposure and HLA in healthy donors. Points from the study as a whole: In a later analysis, specific HLA alleles were associated with 16,000 or so TCR beta sequences at a 0.05 false discovery rate.

The germline V gene encodes CDR1 KGHSH and CDR2 LQKENI. Trimming took 3 bases from V and 2 from J, leaving 14 bases between them. This CDR3 comprises 16 residues. The chain is built from TRBV18 and TRBJ2-1; D not certain. This TCR derives from a man younger than 35 in good health and CMV-seropositive. Sequencing used PBMCs. This CDR3 reads CASSPQAITAYNEQFF. The DNA for the CDR3 is TGTGCCAGCTCACCGCAGGCTATCACGGCCTACAATGAGCAGTTCTTC.